These T cell receptor beta chains were read from a single sample in a study of CD8 T cells in ankylosing spondylitis. TCRdb independently ran MiXCR on the 5' RACE reads; one entry per CDR3 protein. Altogether around 320,000 distinct CDR3 sequences are present, less than 25% being singletons, with the ten largest covering 3.5%. Material for sequencing was blood, either unsorted or a sorted T cell fraction (not recorded which). These receptors originate from a female donor with ankylosing spondylitis or in good health (not recorded which). The CDR3 runs from the conserved cysteine through the conserved F or W. D genes are given only for firm matches. A clone size is listed for some rows: how often the clone was seen (once, few, many), or a class if it is expanded.

D gene: TRBD2
clone size: -
J gene: TRBJ2-1
V gene: TRBV7-6
CDR3 protein: CASSLSGGSYNEQFF
CDR3 DNA: TGTGCCAGCAGCTTGTCGGGGGGCTCCTACAATGAGCAGTTCTTC

D gene: -
clone size: -
J gene: TRBJ2-7
V gene: TRBV20-1
CDR3 protein: CSVSGQGSYEQYF
CDR3 DNA: TGCAGTGTATCGGGGCAGGGATCTTACGAGCAGTACTTC

D gene: -
clone size: few
J gene: TRBJ1-2
V gene: TRBV4-3
CDR3 protein: CASSQEKGRGGDGYTF
CDR3 DNA: TGCGCCAGCAGCCAAGAGAAGGGGCGGGGGGGCGATGGCTACACCTTC

D gene: -
clone size: few
J gene: TRBJ2-7
V gene: TRBV18
CDR3 protein: CASSLRDGDYEQYF
CDR3 DNA: TGTGCCAGCTCACTCCGGGACGGGGACTACGAGCAGTACTTC

D gene: -
clone size: -
J gene: TRBJ2-2
V gene: TRBV7-9
CDR3 protein: CASSLNWGTGELFF
CDR3 DNA: TGTGCCAGCAGCTTAAATTGGGGCACCGGGGAGCTGTTTTTT

D gene: -
clone size: many
J gene: TRBJ2-3
V gene: TRBV12-3/TRBV12-4
CDR3 protein: CASSLTVSLNPTQYF
CDR3 DNA: TGTGCCAGCAGCCTCACAGTATCCTTAAATCCCACGCAGTATTTT

D gene: -
clone size: -
J gene: TRBJ2-1
V gene: TRBV20-1
CDR3 protein: CSARILAANEQFF
CDR3 DNA: TGCAGTGCTAGAATACTAGCTGCGAATGAGCAGTTCTTC

D gene: TRBD2
clone size: few
J gene: TRBJ2-3
V gene: TRBV7-2
CDR3 protein: CASSFRPSGSTDTQYF
CDR3 DNA: TGTGCCAGCAGCTTTAGGCCTAGCGGGAGCACAGATACGCAGTATTTT

D gene: TRBD1
clone size: -
J gene: TRBJ2-7
V gene: TRBV18
CDR3 protein: CASSYGDSHYEQYF
CDR3 DNA: TGTGCCAGCTCATACGGGGACAGCCACTACGAGCAGTACTTC

D gene: TRBD1
clone size: few
J gene: TRBJ1-2
V gene: TRBV12-3/TRBV12-4
CDR3 protein: CASSVQGRVYGYTF
CDR3 DNA: TGTGCCAGCAGCGTACAGGGGCGAGTATATGGCTACACCTTC

D gene: -
clone size: -
J gene: TRBJ2-1
V gene: TRBV29-1
CDR3 protein: CSAYRDRGGSEQFF
CDR3 DNA: TGCAGCGCTTACCGGGACCGAGGTGGGAGTGAGCAGTTCTTC

D gene: -
clone size: -
J gene: TRBJ1-2
V gene: TRBV5-6
CDR3 protein: CASSGSGSSYGYTF
CDR3 DNA: TGTGCCAGCAGCGGCTCCGGGTCCTCATATGGCTACACCTTC

D gene: -
clone size: -
J gene: TRBJ2-1
V gene: TRBV2
CDR3 protein: CASRNTGSSSYNEQFF
CDR3 DNA: TGTGCCAGCAGGAACACAGGGTCGAGCTCCTACAATGAGCAGTTCTTC

D gene: -
clone size: -
J gene: TRBJ2-7
V gene: TRBV10-1
CDR3 protein: CASSNTGGGDEQYF
CDR3 DNA: TGCGCCAGCAGCAATACAGGAGGGGGCGACGAGCAGTACTTC

D gene: TRBD2
clone size: few
J gene: TRBJ2-3
V gene: TRBV5-1
CDR3 protein: CASSLDRGVADTQYF
CDR3 DNA: TGCGCCAGCAGCTTGGATCGGGGGGTGGCAGATACGCAGTATTTT